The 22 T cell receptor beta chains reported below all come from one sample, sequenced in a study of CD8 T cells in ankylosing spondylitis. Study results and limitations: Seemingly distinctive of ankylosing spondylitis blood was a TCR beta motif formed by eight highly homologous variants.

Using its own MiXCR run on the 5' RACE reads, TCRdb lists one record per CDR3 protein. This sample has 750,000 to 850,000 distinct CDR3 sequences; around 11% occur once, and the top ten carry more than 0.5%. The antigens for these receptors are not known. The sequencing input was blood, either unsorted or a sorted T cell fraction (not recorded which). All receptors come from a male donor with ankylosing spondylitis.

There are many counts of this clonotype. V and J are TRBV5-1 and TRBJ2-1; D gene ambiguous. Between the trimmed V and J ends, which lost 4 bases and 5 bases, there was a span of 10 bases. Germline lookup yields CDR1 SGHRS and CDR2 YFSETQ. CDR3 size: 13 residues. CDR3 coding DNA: TGCGCCAGCAGCCCCCGGACCCACAATGAGCAGTTCTTC. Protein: CASSPRTHNEQFF. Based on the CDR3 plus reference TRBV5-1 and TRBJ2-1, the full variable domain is KAGVTQTPRYLIKTRGQQVTLSCSPISGHRSVSWYQQTPGQGLQFLFEYFSETQRNKGNFPGRFSGRQFSNSRSEMNVSTLELGDSALYLCASSPRTHNEQFFGPGTRLTVL.

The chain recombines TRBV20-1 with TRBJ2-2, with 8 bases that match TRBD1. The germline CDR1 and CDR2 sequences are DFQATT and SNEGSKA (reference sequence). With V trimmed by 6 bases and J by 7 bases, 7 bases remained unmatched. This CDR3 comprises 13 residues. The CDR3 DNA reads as TGCAGTGCCACGGACAGGGTTTTCGGGGAGCTGTTTTTT. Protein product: CSATDRVFGELFF.

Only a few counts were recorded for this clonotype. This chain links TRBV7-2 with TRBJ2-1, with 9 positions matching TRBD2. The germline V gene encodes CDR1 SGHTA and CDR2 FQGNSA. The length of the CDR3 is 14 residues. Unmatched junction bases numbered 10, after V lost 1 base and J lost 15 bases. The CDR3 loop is CASSLEVEAGGVFF. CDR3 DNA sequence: TGTGCCAGCAGCTTAGAGGTGGAGGCGGGAGGGGTGTTCTTC.

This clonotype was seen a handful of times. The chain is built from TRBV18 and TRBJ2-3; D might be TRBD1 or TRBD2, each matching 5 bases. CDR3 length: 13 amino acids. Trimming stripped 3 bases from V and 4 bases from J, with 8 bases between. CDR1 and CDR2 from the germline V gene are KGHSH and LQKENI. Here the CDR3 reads CASSPGRPDTQYF. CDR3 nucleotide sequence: TGTGCCAGCTCACCGGGACGCCCAGATACGCAGTATTTT.

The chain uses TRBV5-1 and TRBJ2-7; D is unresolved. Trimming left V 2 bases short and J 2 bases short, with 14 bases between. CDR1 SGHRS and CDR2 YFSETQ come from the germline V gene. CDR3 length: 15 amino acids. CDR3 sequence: CASSFRHQETYEQYF. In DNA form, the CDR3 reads TGCGCCAGCAGCTTTCGGCACCAAGAGACCTACGAGCAGTACTTC.

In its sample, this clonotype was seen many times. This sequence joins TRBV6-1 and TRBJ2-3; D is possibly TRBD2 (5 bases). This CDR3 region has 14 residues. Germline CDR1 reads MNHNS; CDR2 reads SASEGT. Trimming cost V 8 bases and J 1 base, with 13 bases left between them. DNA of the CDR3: TGTGCCAGCTCTTTCGGGATCGGCACAGATACGCAGTATTTT. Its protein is CASSFGIGTDTQYF.

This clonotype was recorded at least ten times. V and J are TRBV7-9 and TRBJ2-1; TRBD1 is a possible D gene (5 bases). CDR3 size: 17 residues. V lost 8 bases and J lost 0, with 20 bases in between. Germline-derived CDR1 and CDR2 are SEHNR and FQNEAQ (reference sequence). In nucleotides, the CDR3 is TGTGCCAGCCGCGGCTCGGTGGGGCGTAGCTCCTACAATGAGCAGTTCTTC. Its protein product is CASRGSVGRSSYNEQFF.

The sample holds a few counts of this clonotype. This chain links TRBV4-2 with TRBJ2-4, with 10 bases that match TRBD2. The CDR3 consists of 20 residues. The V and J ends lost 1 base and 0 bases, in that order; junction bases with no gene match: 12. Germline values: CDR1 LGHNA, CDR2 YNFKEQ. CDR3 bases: TGTGCCAGCAGCCAAGTTGGGACTAGCGCGCTAGCTGTAGCCAAAAACATTCAGTACTTC. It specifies CASSQVGTSALAVAKNIQYF.

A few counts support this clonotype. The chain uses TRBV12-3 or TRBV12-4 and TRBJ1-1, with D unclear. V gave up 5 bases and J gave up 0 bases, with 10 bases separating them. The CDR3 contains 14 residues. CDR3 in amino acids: CASSRGYMNTEAFF. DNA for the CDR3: TGTGCCAGCAGTCGAGGGTACATGAACACTGAAGCTTTCTTT.

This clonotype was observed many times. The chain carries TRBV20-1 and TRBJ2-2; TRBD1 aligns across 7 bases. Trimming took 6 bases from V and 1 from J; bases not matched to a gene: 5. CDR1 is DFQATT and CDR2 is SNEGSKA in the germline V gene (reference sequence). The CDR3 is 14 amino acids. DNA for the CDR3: TGCAGTGCCTCGACAGGGAAGAACACCGGGGAGCTGTTTTTT. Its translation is CSASTGKNTGELFF.

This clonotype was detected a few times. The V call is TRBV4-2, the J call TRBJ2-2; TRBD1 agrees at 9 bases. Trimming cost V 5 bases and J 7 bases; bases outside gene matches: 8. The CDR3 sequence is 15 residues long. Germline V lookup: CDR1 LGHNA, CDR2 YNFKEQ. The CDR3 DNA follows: TGTGCCAGCAGCGAACAGGGGGCGCGGAACGGGGAGCTGTTTTTT. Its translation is CASSEQGARNGELFF.

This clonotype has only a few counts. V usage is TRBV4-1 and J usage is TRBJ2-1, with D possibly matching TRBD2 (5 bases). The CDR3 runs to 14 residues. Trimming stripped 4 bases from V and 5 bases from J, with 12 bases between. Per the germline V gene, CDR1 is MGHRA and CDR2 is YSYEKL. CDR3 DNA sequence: TGCGCCAGCAGCCCCATTGAGGGCGACAATGAGCAGTTCTTC. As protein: CASSPIEGDNEQFF.

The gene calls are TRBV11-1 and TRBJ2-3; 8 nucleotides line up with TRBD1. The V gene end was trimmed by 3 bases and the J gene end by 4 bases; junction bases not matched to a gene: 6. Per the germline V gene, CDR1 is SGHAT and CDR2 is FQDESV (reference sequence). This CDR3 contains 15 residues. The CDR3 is CASSFPGQGSDTQYF. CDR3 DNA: TGTGCCAGCAGCTTCCCTGGACAGGGCTCAGATACGCAGTATTTT. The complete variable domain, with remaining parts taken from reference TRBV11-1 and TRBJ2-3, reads EAEVAQSPRYKITEKSQAVAFWCDPISGHATLYWYRQILGQGPELLVQFQDESVVDDSQLPKDRFSAERLKGVDSTLKIQPAELGDSAMYLCASSFPGQGSDTQYFGPGTRLTVL.

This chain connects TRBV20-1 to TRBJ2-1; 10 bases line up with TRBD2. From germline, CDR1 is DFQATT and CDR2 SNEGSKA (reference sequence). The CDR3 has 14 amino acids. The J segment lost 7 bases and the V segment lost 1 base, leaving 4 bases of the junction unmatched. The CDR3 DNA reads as TGCAGTGCTAGAGGCAGCGGGGGGGCAAATGAGCAGTTCTTC. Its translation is CSARGSGGANEQFF.

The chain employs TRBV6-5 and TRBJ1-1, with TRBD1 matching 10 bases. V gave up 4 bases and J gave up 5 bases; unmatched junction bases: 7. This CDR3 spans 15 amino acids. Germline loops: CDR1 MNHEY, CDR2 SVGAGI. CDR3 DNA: TGTGCCAGCAGTTCCGGACAGGGGGTGCGTACTGAAGCTTTCTTT. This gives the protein CASSSGQGVRTEAFF.

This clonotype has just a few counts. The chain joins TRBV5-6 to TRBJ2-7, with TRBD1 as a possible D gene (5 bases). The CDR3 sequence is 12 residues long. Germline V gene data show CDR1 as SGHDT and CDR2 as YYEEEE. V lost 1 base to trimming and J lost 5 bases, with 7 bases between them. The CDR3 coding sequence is TGTGCCAGCAGCTTGCAGGACAACGAGCAGTACTTC. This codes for CASSLQDNEQYF.

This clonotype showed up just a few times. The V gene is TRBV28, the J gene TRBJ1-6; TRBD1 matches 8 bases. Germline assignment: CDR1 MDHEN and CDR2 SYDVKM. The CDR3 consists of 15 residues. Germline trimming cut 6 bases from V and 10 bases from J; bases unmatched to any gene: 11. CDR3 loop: CASRSRGRLYSPLHF. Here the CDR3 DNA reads TGTGCCAGCAGGTCCAGGGGGCGCTTATACTCACCCCTCCACTTT.

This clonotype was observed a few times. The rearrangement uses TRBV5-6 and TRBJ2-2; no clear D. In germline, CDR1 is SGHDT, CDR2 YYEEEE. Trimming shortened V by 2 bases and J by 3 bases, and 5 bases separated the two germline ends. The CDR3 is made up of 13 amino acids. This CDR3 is CASSFYYTGELFF. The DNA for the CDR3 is TGTGCCAGCAGCTTCTATTACACCGGGGAGCTGTTTTTT.

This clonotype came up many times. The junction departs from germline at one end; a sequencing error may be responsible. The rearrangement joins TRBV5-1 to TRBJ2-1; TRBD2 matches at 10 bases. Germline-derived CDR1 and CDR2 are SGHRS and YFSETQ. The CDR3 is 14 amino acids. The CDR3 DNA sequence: TGTGCCAGTAGGACTAGCGGATCCTACAATGAGCAGTTCTTC. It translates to CASRTSGSYNEQFF.

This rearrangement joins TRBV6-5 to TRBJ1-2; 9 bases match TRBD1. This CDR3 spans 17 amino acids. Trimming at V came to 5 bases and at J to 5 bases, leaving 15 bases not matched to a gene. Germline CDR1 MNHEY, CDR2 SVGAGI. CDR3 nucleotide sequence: TGTGCCAGCAGTCGCGAGACAGGGGGGTCGGATGGGTATGGCTACACCTTC. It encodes CASSRETGGSDGYGYTF.

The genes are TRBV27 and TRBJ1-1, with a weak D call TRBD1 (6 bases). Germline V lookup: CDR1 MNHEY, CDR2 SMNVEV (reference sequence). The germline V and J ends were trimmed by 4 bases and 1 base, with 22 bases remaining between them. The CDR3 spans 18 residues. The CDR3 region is CASSYYRDLERANTEAFF. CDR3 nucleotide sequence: TGTGCCAGCAGTTACTACAGGGATCTCGAAAGGGCGAACACTGAAGCTTTCTTT.

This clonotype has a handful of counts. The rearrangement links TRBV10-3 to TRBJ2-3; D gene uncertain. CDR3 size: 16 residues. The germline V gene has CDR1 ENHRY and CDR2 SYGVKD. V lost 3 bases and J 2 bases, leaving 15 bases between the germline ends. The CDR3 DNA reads TGTGCCATCAGTGACCCAATGCGGTTCGTCACAGATACGCAGTATTTT. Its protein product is CAISDPMRFVTDTQYF.